This is a list of T cell receptor beta chains from one sample in a study of T cells in Graves' hyperthyroidism and ophthalmopathy. TCRdb processed the multiplex PCR reads anew with MiXCR; each CDR3 protein has one entry. The table has about 160,000 distinct CDR3 sequences, about 9% seen once. Source material: blood. These TCRs come from a woman under 30 with Graves' hyperthyroidism that later progressed to Graves' ophthalmopathy. Each CDR3 is given with its conserved first and last residue. Fields, in order: D gene, J gene, clone size, V gene, CDR3 protein, CDR3 DNA. A D gene is named only where the DNA matches it firmly. Size values are once, few and many counts, or a class for expanded clones, and some rows have none.

TRBD2	TRBJ2-1	many	TRBV19	CASSIGRGMGYEQFF	TGTGCCAGTAGTATCGGGAGGGGGATGGGATACGAGCAGTTCTTC
-	TRBJ2-1	-	TRBV13	CASSLDGKYNEQFF	TGTGCCAGCAGCTTAGACGGAAAGTACAATGAGCAGTTCTTC
TRBD1	TRBJ1-5	many	TRBV20-1	CSASRTGYQPQHF	TGCAGTGCTAGCAGGACAGGCTATCAGCCCCAGCATTTT
-	TRBJ2-5	few	TRBV29-1	CSVEGTVYQETQYF	TGCAGCGTTGAAGGGACAGTGTACCAAGAGACCCAGTACTTC
-	TRBJ2-7	many	TRBV6-1	CASSATGTGSYEQYF	TGTGCCAGCAGTGCCACCGGGACTGGCTCCTACGAGCAGTACTTC
TRBD1	TRBJ1-2	few	TRBV29-1	CSASQGALRGYTF	TGCAGCGCCTCACAGGGGGCCTTGAGGGGCTACACCTTC
TRBD2	TRBJ2-2	many	TRBV20-1	CSATGTSGTYTGELFF	TGCAGTGCAACCGGGACTAGCGGCACGTACACCGGGGAGCTGTTTTTT
-	TRBJ2-5	many	TRBV20-1	CSARFLARIQETQYF	TGCAGTGCTAGATTTCTAGCGAGGATCCAAGAGACCCAGTACTTC
TRBD1	TRBJ2-3	many	TRBV20-1	CSAIGQGAREDTQYF	TGCAGTGCTATCGGACAGGGGGCAAGGGAAGATACGCAGTATTTT
-	TRBJ2-5	many	TRBV6-1	CAIRASGGGQETQYF	TGTGCCATTCGGGCTAGCGGAGGGGGCCAAGAGACCCAGTACTTC
-	TRBJ2-1	many	TRBV7-8	CASSPVTYNEQFF	TGTGCCAGCAGCCCCGTTACTTACAATGAGCAGTTCTTC
-	TRBJ1-5	many	TRBV29-1	CSVAFGGGRDQPQHF	TGCAGCGTCGCCTTTGGGGGGGGGAGGGATCAGCCCCAGCATTTT
-	TRBJ1-2	many	TRBV20-1	CSAPRGGRGYTF	TGCAGTGCCCCTAGGGGGGGTAGGGGCTACACCTTC
TRBD1	TRBJ1-6	many	TRBV28	CASSSYGGGVGGSGSPLHF	TGTGCCAGCAGTTCTTACGGGGGGGGAGTAGGGGGCAGCGGTTCACCCCTCCACTTT
-	TRBJ2-7	many	TRBV30	CAWVGNSHEQYF	TGTGCCTGGGTAGGGAATTCCCACGAGCAGTACTTC
TRBD2	TRBJ2-3	-	TRBV9	CASSVESRVKGLVSADTQYF	TGTGCCAGCAGCGTAGAGTCCCGGGTGAAGGGACTAGTGTCTGCAGATACGCAGTATTTT
-	TRBJ1-3	many	TRBV12-3/TRBV12-4	CASSTSFNPGATYTIYF	TGTGCCAGCAGTACCTCTTTTAATCCGGGCGCCACCTACACCATATATTTT
TRBD2	TRBJ2-5	-	TRBV20-1	CSARAGGFQETQYF	TGCAGTGCTAGAGCGGGGGGTTTTCAAGAGACCCAGTACTTC
-	TRBJ2-1	once	TRBV5-6	CASSLASFNEQFF	TGTGCCAGCAGCTTGGCCTCTTTCAATGAGCAGTTCTTC
-	TRBJ2-7	many	TRBV6-1	CASSESHYEQYF	TGTGCCAGCAGTGAGAGTCACTACGAGCAGTACTTC
-	TRBJ1-2	many	TRBV7-8	CASSFSYKDGDYGYTF	TGTGCCAGCAGCTTCTCCTACAAAGACGGAGACTATGGCTACACCTTC
TRBD1	TRBJ1-5	-	TRBV4-1	CASSLNRGYSNQPQHF	TGCGCCAGCAGCCTCAACAGGGGCTATAGCAATCAGCCCCAGCATTTT
TRBD1	TRBJ2-3	many	TRBV6-1	CASSRGQGVLGDTQYF	TGTGCCAGCAGTAGGGGACAGGGGGTTCTTGGAGATACGCAGTATTTT
TRBD2	TRBJ2-1	many	TRBV2	CASSGGPRTSGRVLVYNEQFF	TGTGCCAGCAGTGGAGGACCCAGGACTAGCGGGAGGGTCCTTGTCTACAATGAGCAGTTCTTC
TRBD2	TRBJ2-1	many	TRBV7-2	CASSLRVVLAGETYNEQFF	TGTGCCAGCAGCTTACGGGTTGTTCTAGCGGGGGAAACCTACAATGAGCAGTTCTTC
TRBD2	TRBJ2-3	many	TRBV9	CASSPWGLASTDTQYF	TGTGCCAGCAGCCCCTGGGGACTAGCGAGCACAGATACGCAGTATTTT
-	TRBJ2-5	many	TRBV2	CASSVWGAQETQYF	TGTGCCAGCAGTGTGTGGGGGGCGCAAGAGACCCAGTACTTC
-	TRBJ2-3	many	TRBV20-1	CSARTGLSGADTQYF	TGCAGTGCGAGGACGGGCCTTTCCGGCGCAGATACGCAGTATTTT
-	TRBJ1-6	few	TRBV5-1	CASSFEAGRNSPLHF	TGCGCCAGCAGCTTTGAGGCCGGAAGAAATTCACCCCTCCACTTT
-	TRBJ1-1	many	TRBV19	CASQHWNTEAFF	TGTGCCAGCCAACATTGGAACACTGAAGCTTTCTTT
TRBD1	TRBJ2-5	many	TRBV11-3	CASSPRTGGPETQYF	TGTGCCAGCAGCCCAAGGACAGGGGGCCCGGAGACCCAGTACTTC
-	TRBJ2-1	-	TRBV5-4	CASSRAAGINNEQFF	TGTGCCAGCAGCAGGGCTGCGGGGATAAACAATGAGCAGTTCTTC
TRBD1	TRBJ2-7	few	TRBV14	CASSQGQGSSEQYF	TGTGCCAGCAGCCAAGGACAGGGGTCCTCCGAGCAGTACTTC
TRBD1	TRBJ1-4	many	TRBV5-1	CASSIQGPNEKLFF	TGCGCCAGCAGCATACAGGGGCCTAATGAAAAACTGTTTTTT
-	TRBJ1-2	many	TRBV19	CASSIASNYGYTF	TGTGCCAGTAGTATTGCAAGCAACTATGGCTACACCTTC
-	TRBJ1-2	many	TRBV19	CASSTRGREYYGYTF	TGTGCCAGTAGTACTCGTGGCAGGGAGTATTATGGCTACACCTTC
-	TRBJ1-1	many	TRBV3-1	CASSHFPAEAFF	TGTGCCAGCAGCCATTTTCCAGCAGAAGCTTTCTTT
-	TRBJ2-6	many	TRBV7-3	CASSSPGSFSGANVLTF	TGTGCCAGCAGCTCCCCCGGTTCGTTCTCTGGGGCCAACGTCCTGACTTTC
-	TRBJ1-2	few	TRBV20-1	CSARAIGLYGYTF	TGCAGTGCTAGAGCAATTGGCCTGTATGGCTACACCTTC
-	TRBJ2-1	few	TRBV15	CAASRDYSGQNVYNEQFF	TGTGCCGCCAGCAGAGATTATTCTGGACAGAACGTCTACAATGAGCAGTTCTTC
TRBD1	TRBJ1-2	many	TRBV20-1	CSARASGTGGSGYTF	TGCAGTGCACGCGCCTCCGGGACAGGGGGCTCTGGCTACACCTTC
-	TRBJ1-3	few	TRBV3-1	CASMGGGDTIYF	TGTGCCAGCATGGGAGGGGGGGACACCATATATTTT
-	TRBJ2-2	many	TRBV20-1	CSARGPSRNTGELFF	TGCAGTGCTAGAGGACCCAGTAGGAACACCGGGGAGCTGTTTTTT
TRBD2	TRBJ2-1	many	TRBV7-9	CASSKLRLAGDEQFF	TGTGCCAGCAGCAAACTGCGACTAGCGGGAGATGAGCAGTTCTTC
-	TRBJ2-1	many	TRBV28	CASSLFRAGTDHEQFF	TGTGCCAGCAGTTTATTCAGGGCAGGGACTGACCATGAGCAGTTCTTC
-	TRBJ1-2	many	TRBV15	CATSRVRDYGYTF	TGTGCCACCAGCAGAGTCAGGGACTATGGCTACACCTTC
TRBD1	TRBJ2-2	many	TRBV29-1	CSAMPGQGYTGELFF	TGCAGCGCGATGCCGGGACAGGGCTACACCGGGGAGCTGTTTTTT
-	TRBJ2-7	many	TRBV11-2	CASSVTQQYF	TGTGCCAGCAGTGTCACTCAGCAGTACTTC
-	TRBJ1-1	many	TRBV6-1	CASSDLSGTEAFF	TGTGCCAGCAGTGATCTGTCGGGCACTGAAGCTTTCTTT
TRBD1	TRBJ1-1	few	TRBV30	CAWSPPDRGTEAFF	TGTGCCTGGAGTCCCCCGGACAGGGGGACTGAAGCTTTCTTT
TRBD1	TRBJ2-1	many	TRBV13	CASSSGDRGRNEQFF	TGTGCCAGCAGCTCCGGGGACAGGGGGCGGAATGAGCAGTTCTTC
-	TRBJ2-3	few	TRBV13	CASSLDPGGPVGGDTQYF	TGTGCCAGCAGCTTAGATCCGGGAGGCCCCGTCGGGGGCGATACGCAGTATTTT
TRBD2	TRBJ2-1	-	TRBV7-3	CASSPGDPGLAGLILNEQFF	TGTGCCAGCAGCCCGGGGGACCCGGGACTAGCGGGCCTAATTTTGAATGAGCAGTTCTTC